This TCR beta chain was sequenced for a study of patients and donors after allogeneic stem cell transplantation. Germline CDR1 and CDR2: KGHSH and LQKENI. The CDR3 extends over 14 amino acids. TCRdb reprocessed the RT-PCR reads with MiXCR, giving one entry per CDR3 protein. The sample carries some 850 distinct CDR3 sequences, roughly 25% recorded once. This clonotype was counted a few times. Compared with germline, one end of the junction differs, possibly owing to a read error. This receptor was obtained from a human donor who was either an allogeneic HSCT recipient or a stem cell or donor lymphocyte infusion donor (not recorded which). It is not recorded whose cells these are; they may come from a transplant donor. The gene calls are TRBV18 and TRBJ1-2; D may be TRBD1 (5 bases). Material: blood, either unsorted or a sorted T cell fraction (not recorded which). As DNA, the CDR3 is TGTGCCAGCTCCCCACAGCCAGGGCTAGATGGCTACACCTTC. Translating it yields CASSPQPGLDGYTF.